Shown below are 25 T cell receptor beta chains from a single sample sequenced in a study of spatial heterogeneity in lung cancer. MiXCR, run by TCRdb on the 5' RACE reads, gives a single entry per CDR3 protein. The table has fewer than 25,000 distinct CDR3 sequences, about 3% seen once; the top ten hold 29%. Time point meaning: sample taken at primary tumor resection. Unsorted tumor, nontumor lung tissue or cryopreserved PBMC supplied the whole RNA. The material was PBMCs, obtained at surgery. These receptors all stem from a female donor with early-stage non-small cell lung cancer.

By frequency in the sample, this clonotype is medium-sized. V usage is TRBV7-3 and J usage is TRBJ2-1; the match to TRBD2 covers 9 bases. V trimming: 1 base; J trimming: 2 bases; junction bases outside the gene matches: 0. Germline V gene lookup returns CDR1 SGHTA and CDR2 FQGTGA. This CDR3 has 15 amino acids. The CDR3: CASSLRLAAYNEQFF. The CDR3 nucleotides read TGTGCCAGCAGCTTAAGACTAGCGGCCTACAATGAGCAGTTCTTC.

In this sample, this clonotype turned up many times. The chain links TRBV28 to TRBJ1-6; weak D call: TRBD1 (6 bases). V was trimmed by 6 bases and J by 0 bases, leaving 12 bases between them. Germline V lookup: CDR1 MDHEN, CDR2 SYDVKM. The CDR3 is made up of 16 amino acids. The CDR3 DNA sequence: TGTGCCAGCAGGCCAGGGGCACTCTCCTATAATTCACCCCTCCACTTT. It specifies CASRPGALSYNSPLHF. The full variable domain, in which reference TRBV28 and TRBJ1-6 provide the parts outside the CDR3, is DVKVTQSSRYLVKRTGEKVFLECVQDMDHENMFWYRQDPGLGLRLIYFSYDVKMKEKGDIPEGYSVSREKKERFSLILESASTNQTSMYLCASRPGALSYNSPLHFGNGTRLTVT.

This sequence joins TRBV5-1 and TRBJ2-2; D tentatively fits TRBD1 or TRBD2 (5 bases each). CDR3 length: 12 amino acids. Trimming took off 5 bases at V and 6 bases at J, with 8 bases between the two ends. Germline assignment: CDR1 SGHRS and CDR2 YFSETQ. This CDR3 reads CASSRDAGELFF. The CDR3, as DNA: TGCGCCAGCAGTCGGGACGCCGGGGAGCTGTTTTTT.

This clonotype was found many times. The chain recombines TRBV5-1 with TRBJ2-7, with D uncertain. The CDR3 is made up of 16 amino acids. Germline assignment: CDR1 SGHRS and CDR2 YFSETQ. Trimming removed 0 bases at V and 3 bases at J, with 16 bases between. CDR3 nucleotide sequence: TGCGCCAGCAGCTTGGGAGCGCCAGTTAGCTTCTACGAGCAGTACTTC. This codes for CASSLGAPVSFYEQYF.

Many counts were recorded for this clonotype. DNA of the CDR3: TGTGCCAGCAGTTTTCCCCGGGACAGGGAGTACAATGAGCAGTTCTTC. This encodes CASSFPRDREYNEQFF. The chain joins TRBV9 to TRBJ2-1; 9 nucleotides match TRBD1. V was pared by 5 bases and J by 4 bases, with 10 bases of the junction left unmatched. The CDR3 loop spans 16 amino acids. Germline CDR1 and CDR2: SGDLS and YYNGEE.

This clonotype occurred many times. The CDR3 nucleotides are TGCAGTGCTCCAAAGACTAGCGGGCCCACAGATACGCAGTATTTT. Translating it yields CSAPKTSGPTDTQYF. The chain carries TRBV20-1 and TRBJ2-3, with TRBD2 identical over 10 bases. Germline V lookup: CDR1 DFQATT, CDR2 SNEGSKA (reference sequence). This CDR3 spans 15 amino acids. Losses at the gene ends were 5 bases for V and 2 bases for J; bases not matched to a gene: 7.

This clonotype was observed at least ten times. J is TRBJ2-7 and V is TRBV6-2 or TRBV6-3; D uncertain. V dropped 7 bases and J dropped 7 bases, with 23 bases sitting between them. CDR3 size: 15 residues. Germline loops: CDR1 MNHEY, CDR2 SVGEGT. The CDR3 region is CASTHGGDPPREQYF. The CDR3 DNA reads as TGTGCCAGCACCCACGGCGGAGACCCCCCGAGGGAGCAGTACTTC.

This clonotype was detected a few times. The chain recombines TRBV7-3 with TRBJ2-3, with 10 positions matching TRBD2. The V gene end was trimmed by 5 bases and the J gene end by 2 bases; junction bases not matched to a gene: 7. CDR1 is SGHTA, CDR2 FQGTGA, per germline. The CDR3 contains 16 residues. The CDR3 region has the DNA TGTGCCAGCAGCCACGGGACTAGCGAGAACACAGATACGCAGTATTTT. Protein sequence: CASSHGTSENTDTQYF. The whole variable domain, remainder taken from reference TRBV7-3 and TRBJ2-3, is GAGVSQTPSNKVTEKGKYVELRCDPISGHTALYWYRQSLGQGPEFLIYFQGTGAADDSGLPNDRFFAVRPEGSVSTLKIQRTERGDSAVYLCASSHGTSENTDTQYFGPGTRLTVL.

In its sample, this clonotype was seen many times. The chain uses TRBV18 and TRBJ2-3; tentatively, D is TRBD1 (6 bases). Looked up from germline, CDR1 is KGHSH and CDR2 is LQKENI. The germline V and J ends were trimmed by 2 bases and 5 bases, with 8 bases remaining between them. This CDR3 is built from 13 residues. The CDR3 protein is CASSPTGQDTQYF. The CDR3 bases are TGTGCCAGCTCACCAACAGGGCAAGATACGCAGTATTTT.

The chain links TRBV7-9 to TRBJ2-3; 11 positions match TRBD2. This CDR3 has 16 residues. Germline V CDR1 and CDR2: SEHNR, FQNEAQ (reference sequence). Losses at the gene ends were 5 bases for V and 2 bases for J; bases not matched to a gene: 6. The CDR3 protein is CASSVLAGAFTDTQYF. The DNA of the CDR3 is TGTGCCAGCAGCGTACTAGCGGGAGCCTTCACAGATACGCAGTATTTT.

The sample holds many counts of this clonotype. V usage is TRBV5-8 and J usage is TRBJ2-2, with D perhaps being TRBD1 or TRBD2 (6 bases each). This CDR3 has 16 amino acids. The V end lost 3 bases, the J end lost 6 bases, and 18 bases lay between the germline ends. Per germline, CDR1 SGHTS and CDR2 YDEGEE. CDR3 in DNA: TGTGCCAGCAGCTCCTCCACGGGGGCGCGGGCCGGGGAGCTGTTTTTT. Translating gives CASSSSTGARAGELFF. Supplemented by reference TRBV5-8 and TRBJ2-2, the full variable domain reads EAGVTQSPTHLIKTRGQQATLRCSPISGHTSVYWYQQALGLGLQFLLWYDEGEERNRGNFPPRFSGRQFPNYSSELNVNALELEDSALYLCASSSSTGARAGELFFGEGSRLTVL.

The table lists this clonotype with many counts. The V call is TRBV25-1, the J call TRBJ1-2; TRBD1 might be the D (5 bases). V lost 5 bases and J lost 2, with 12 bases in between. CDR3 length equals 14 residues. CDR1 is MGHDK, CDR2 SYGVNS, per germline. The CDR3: CASSFSGLNYGYTF. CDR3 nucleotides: TGTGCCAGCAGTTTCTCAGGGCTAAACTATGGCTACACCTTC.

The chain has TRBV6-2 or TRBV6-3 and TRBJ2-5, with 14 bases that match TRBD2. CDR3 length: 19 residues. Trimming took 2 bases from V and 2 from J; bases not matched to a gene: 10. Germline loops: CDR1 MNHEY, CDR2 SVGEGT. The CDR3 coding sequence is TGTGCCAGCAGTTACGCTCGGACTAGCGGGAGGAGTTGGCAAGAGACCCAGTACTTC. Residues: CASSYARTSGRSWQETQYF.

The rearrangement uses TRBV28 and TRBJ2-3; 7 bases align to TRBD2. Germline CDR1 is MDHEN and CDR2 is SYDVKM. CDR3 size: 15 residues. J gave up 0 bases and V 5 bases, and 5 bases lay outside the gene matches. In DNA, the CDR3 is TGTGCCAGCAGTACCACTAGCGTTAGCACAGATACGCAGTATTTT. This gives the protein CASSTTSVSTDTQYF. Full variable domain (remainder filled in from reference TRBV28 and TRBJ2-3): DVKVTQSSRYLVKRTGEKVFLECVQDMDHENMFWYRQDPGLGLRLIYFSYDVKMKEKGDIPEGYSVSREKKERFSLILESASTNQTSMYLCASSTTSVSTDTQYFGPGTRLTVL.

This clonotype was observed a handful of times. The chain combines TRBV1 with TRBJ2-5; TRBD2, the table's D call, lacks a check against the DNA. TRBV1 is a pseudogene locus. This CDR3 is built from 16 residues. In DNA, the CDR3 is TGCACCAGCAGACTCGCTAGCGGGAGTAGCCAAGAGACCCAGTACTTC. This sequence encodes CTSRLASGSSQETQYF.

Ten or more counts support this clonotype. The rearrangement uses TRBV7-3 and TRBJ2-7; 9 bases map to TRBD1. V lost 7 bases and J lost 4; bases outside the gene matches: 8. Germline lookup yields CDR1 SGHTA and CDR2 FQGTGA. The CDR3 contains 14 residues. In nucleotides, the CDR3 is TGTGCCAGCAAGACGTACAGGGGGCCTTACGAGCAGTACTTC. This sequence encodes CASKTYRGPYEQYF.

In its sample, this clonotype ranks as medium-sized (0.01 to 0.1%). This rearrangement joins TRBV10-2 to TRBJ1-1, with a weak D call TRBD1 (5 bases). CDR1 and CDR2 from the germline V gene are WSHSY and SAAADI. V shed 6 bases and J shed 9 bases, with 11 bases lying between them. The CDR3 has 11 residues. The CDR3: CASRQAEKAFF. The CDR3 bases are TGCGCCAGCAGACAGGCCGAGAAAGCTTTCTTT.

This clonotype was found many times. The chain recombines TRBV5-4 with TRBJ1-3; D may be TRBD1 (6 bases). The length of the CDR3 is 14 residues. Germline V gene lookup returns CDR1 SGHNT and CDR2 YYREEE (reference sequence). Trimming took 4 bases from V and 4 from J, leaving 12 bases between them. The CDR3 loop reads CASSGGGAGNTIYF. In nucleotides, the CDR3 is TGTGCCAGCAGCGGGGGGGGCGCCGGAAACACCATATATTTT.

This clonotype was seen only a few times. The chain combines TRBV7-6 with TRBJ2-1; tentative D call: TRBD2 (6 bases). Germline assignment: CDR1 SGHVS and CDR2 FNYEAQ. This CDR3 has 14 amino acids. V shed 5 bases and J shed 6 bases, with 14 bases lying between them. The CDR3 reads CASSPRDSINEQFF. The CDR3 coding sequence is TGTGCCAGCAGCCCCCGGGACTCCATCAATGAGCAGTTCTTC.

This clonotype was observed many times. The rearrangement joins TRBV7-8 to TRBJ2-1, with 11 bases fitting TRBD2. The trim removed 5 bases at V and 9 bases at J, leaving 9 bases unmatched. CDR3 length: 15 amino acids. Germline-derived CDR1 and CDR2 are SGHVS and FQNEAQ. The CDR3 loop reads CASSPQASGRIEQFF. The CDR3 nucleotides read TGTGCCAGCAGCCCCCAGGCTAGCGGGAGGATTGAGCAGTTCTTC.

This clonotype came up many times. The DNA for the CDR3 is TGTGCCACCAGTGAAGGGACAGCAATCCAAGAGACCCAGTACTTC. It is translated as CATSEGTAIQETQYF. The V and J genes are TRBV24-1 and TRBJ2-5; 7 bases are a match to TRBD1. Germline CDR1 reads KGHDR; CDR2 reads SFDVKD. The CDR3 extends over 15 amino acids. The V and J ends lost 4 bases and 1 base, in that order; junction bases with no gene match: 5.

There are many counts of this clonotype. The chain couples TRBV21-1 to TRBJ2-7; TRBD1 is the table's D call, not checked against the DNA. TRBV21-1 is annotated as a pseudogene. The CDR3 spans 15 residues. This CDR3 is CASSKLQGPSYEQYF. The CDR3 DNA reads TGTGCCAGCAGCAAACTGCAGGGTCCATCCTACGAGCAGTACTTC.

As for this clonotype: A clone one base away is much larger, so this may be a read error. CDR3 amino acids: CVSSHGTKNIQYF. In nucleotides, the CDR3 is TGTGTCAGCAGCCATGGGACCAAAAACATTCAGTACTTC. V gene TRBV7-8 combines with J gene TRBJ2-4; the D is unclear. Germline CDR1 reads SGHVS; CDR2 reads FQNEAQ. The CDR3 totals 13 residues. The whole variable domain, filled in from reference TRBV7-8 and TRBJ2-4, reads GAGVSQSPRYKVAKRGQDVALRCDPISGHVSLFWYQQALGQGPEFLTYFQNEAQLDKSGLPSDRFFAERPEGSVSTLKIQRTQQEDSAVYLCVSSHGTKNIQYFGAGTRLSVL.

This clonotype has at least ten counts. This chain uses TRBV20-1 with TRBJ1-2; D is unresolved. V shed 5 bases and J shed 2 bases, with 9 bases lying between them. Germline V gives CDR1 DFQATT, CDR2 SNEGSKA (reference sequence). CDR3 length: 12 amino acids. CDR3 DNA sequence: TGCAGTGCTCCACTAACAAACTATGGCTACACCTTC. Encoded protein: CSAPLTNYGYTF.

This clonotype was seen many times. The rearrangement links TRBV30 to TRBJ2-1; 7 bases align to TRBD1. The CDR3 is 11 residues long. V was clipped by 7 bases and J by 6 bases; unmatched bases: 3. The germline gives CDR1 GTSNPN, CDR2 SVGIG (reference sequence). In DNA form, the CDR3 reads TGTGCCTTACGGACAGGCAATGAGCAGTTCTTC. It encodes CALRTGNEQFF. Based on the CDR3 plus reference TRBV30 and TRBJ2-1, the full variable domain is SQTIHQWPATLVQPVGSPLSLECTVEGTSNPNLYWYRQAAGRGLQLLFYSVGIGQISSEVPQNLSASRPQDRQFILSSKKLLLSDSGFYLCALRTGNEQFFGPGTRLTVL.